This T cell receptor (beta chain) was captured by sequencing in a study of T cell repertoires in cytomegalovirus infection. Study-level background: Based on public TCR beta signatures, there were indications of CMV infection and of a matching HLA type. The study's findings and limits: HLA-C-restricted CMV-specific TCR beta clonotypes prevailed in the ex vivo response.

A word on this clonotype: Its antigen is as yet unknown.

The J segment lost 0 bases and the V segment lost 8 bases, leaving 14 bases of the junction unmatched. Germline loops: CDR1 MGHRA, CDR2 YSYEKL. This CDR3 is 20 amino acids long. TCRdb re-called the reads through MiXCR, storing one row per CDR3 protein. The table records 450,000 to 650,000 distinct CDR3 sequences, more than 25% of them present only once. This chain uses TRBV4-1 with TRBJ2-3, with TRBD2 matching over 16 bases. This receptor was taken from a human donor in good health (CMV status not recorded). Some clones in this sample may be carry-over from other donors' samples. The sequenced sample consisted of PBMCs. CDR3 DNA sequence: TGCGCCAGCTCGAGCACGGGGACGGGACTAGCGGGAGGGAGCACAGATACGCAGTATTTT. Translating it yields CASSSTGTGLAGGSTDTQYF.